A single sample is the source of the 9 T cell receptor beta chains below, sequenced in a study of T cell responses to AZD1222 COVID-19 vaccine. The data were produced by immunoSEQ multiplex PCR, yet TCRdb's version contains in-frame clones alone and is incomplete. This table has some 150,000 clones, about nine tenths appearing once. The source material was peripheral blood, sampled on day 0 of AZD1222 vaccination. These receptors all stem from an adult in good health.

The rearrangement uses TRBV19 and TRBJ1-5; no reliable D call. Germline CDR1 LNHDA, CDR2 SQIVND (reference sequence). There are 13 residues in the CDR3. Trimming cost V 6 bases and J 3 bases, with 9 bases left between them. Here the CDR3 DNA reads TGTGCCAGTAGCCGCGGAAACAATCAGCCCCAGCATTTT. Protein: CASSRGNNQPQHF.

The chain has TRBV20-1 and TRBJ1-5; D possibly corresponds to TRBD1 (6 bases). Germline V CDR1 and CDR2: DFQATT, SNEGSKA (reference sequence). The V and J ends lost 3 bases and 0 bases respectively, with 18 bases between them. CDR3 length equals 17 residues. CDR3 DNA sequence: TGCAGTGCTAGTCGGGGGGGCGCGGGGCGTAGCAATCAGCCCCAGCATTTT. Protein product: CSASRGGAGRSNQPQHF.

This chain joins TRBV6-5 and TRBJ2-1; 8 bases map to TRBD2. Germline-derived CDR1 and CDR2 are MNHEY and SVGAGI. Losses at the gene ends were 6 bases for V and 0 bases for J; bases not matched to a gene: 4. The CDR3 length is 15 residues. CDR3: CASRVAGSSYNEQFF. The CDR3, as DNA: TGTGCCAGCAGGGTAGCGGGGAGCTCCTACAATGAGCAGTTCTTC.

The rearrangement joins TRBV18 to TRBJ2-3; the D gene is possibly TRBD1 (6 bases). The V gene lost 2 bases and the J gene lost 4 bases, with 7 bases spanning the gap. Germline V lookup: CDR1 KGHSH, CDR2 LQKENI. This CDR3 region has 13 residues. The CDR3 sequence is CASSPRGSDTQYF. The CDR3 nucleotides are TGTGCCAGCTCACCAAGGGGGTCAGATACGCAGTATTTT. The full variable domain, with the rest looked up from reference TRBV18 and TRBJ2-3, is NAGVMQNPRHLVRRRGQEARLRCSPMKGHSHVYWYRQLPEEGLKFMVYLQKENIIDESGMPKERFSAEFPKEGPSILRIQQVVRGDSAAYFCASSPRGSDTQYFGPGTRLTVL.

The CDR3 nucleotides read TGTGCCAGCAGAGCCATTGGGGGGTCTACCTACGAGCAGTACTTC. Its protein is CASRAIGGSTYEQYF. The chain uses TRBV6-5 and TRBJ2-7, with D perhaps matching TRBD2 (6 bases). This CDR3 is built from 15 residues. Germline V gene data show CDR1 as MNHEY and CDR2 as SVGAGI. Trimming left V 6 bases short and J 2 bases short, with 17 bases between.

The V gene is TRBV7-9, the J gene TRBJ1-1; D is unresolved. This CDR3 has 13 amino acids. The germline V gene has CDR1 SEHNR and CDR2 FQNEAQ (reference sequence). V was trimmed by 0 bases and J by 4 bases, leaving 6 bases between them. CDR3 nucleotides: TGTGCCAGCAGCTTAGCAGTGGGCACTGAAGCTTTCTTT. It translates to CASSLAVGTEAFF.

This sequence joins TRBV24-1 and TRBJ1-4, with D uncertain. Germline assignment: CDR1 KGHDR and CDR2 SFDVKD. The length of the CDR3 is 16 residues. Trimming removed 2 bases from V and 0 bases from J, with 9 bases in between. The CDR3 DNA is TGTGCCACCAGTGATTCCGGAGAAACAACTAATGAAAAACTGTTTTTT. It is translated as CATSDSGETTNEKLFF.

This clone has just a few counts. V usage is TRBV19 and J usage is TRBJ1-6, with 8 nucleotides matching TRBD1. This CDR3 spans 17 amino acids. Germline V gene sequence: CDR1 LNHDA, CDR2 SQIVND (reference sequence). V lost 5 bases, J lost 7 bases, and 13 bases stayed unmatched. The CDR3 loop reads CASSPPGGARPNSPLHF. CDR3 DNA sequence: TGTGCCAGTAGTCCCCCAGGGGGCGCCCGTCCCAATTCACCCCTCCACTTT.

The chain joins TRBV24-1 to TRBJ1-5, with D perhaps matching TRBD1 (5 bases). Germline V CDR1 and CDR2: KGHDR, SFDVKD. This CDR3 has 14 residues. Trimming stripped 9 bases from V and 2 bases from J, with 13 bases between. The CDR3 sequence is CATASGSGNQPQHF. The CDR3 DNA is TGTGCCACCGCGTCAGGGTCAGGCAATCAGCCCCAGCATTTT.